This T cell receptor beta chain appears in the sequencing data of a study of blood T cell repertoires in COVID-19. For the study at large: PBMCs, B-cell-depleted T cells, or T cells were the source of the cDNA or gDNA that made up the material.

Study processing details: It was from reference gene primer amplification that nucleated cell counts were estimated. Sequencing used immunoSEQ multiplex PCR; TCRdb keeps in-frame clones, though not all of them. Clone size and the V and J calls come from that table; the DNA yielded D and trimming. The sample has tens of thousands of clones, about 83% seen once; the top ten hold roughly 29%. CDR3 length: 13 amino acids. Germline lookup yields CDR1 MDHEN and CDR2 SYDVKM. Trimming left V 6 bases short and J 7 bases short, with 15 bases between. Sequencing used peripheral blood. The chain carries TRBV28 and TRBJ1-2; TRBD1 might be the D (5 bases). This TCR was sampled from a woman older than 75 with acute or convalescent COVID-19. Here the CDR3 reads CASSSPAGGGYTF. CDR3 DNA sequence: TGTGCCAGCAGCTCCCCGGCCGGGGGTGGCTACACCTTC.